The T cell receptor (beta chain) described here comes from a study of graft-versus-host responses after intestinal transplantation. General observations from the study: Peak circulating GvH clone levels were associated with early post-transplant HvG declines. Detected in recipient marrow were GvH clones, some of which were first observed in ileum or blood.

The germline V and J ends were trimmed by 5 bases and 9 bases, with 14 bases remaining between them. The CDR3 runs 13 residues. Germline CDR1 reads SGHVS; CDR2 reads FQNEAQ. Remarks on this clone: Its antigen is not identified.

Assay: immunoSEQ multiplex PCR; the TCRdb copy retains only in-frame clones and omits some. The sample holds about 66,000 clones, roughly 87% seen once. The specimen comprised unstimulated CD8+ T cells sorted from spleen or lymph node cells, sampled before intestinal transplant. This TCR came from a human donor who received an intestinal transplant. The V call is TRBV7-8, the J call TRBJ2-1, with D possibly TRBD2 on 6 matching bases. The CDR3 nucleotides are TGTGCCAGCAGCGACCTAGCGCGCGGTGAGCAGTTCTTC. This encodes CASSDLARGEQFF.